This TCR beta chain was captured in a study of CD8+ T cells in alopecia areata. Study summary: Tofacitinib dosing lasted 6 to 18 months, which was then followed by 6 months off drug.

Described treatment: oral pan-JAK inhibitor, 5-10 mg twice daily. TCR sequencing used cDNA made by reverse transcription of extracted RNA. Clones were read by immunoSEQ multiplex PCR, and TCRdb kept only the in-frame ones, dropping some. This sample has fewer than 200,000 clones; around 60% occur once, and the top ten carry around 12%. V dropped 7 bases and J dropped 4; count of bases not matched to a gene: 19. There are 18 residues in the CDR3. Germline lookup yields CDR1 SGDLS and CDR2 YYNGEE. The count of this clone is one. The J gene is TRBJ2-3, the V gene TRBV9; 9 bases agree with TRBD2. The sample consisted of CD8+ T cells sorted from blood, taken at week 24, from a patient treated with tofacitinib. This receptor was taken from a human donor with alopecia areata. The CDR3 spells CASRALAGADRGSDTQYF. For the CDR3, the DNA is TGTGCCAGCCGCGCTTTAGCGGGGGCCGACCGTGGGTCAGATACGCAGTATTTT. Full variable domain (missing parts from reference TRBV9 and TRBJ2-3): DSGVTQTPKHLITATGQRVTLRCSPRSGDLSVYWYQQSLDQGLQFLIQYYNGEERAKGNILERFSAQQFPDLHSELNLSSLELGDSALYFCASRALAGADRGSDTQYFGPGTRLTVL.